This T cell receptor beta chain was found in a study of OX40 agonist ivuxolimab in advanced cancers. Study at large: Patients undergoing dose escalation presented with hepatocellular carcinoma, melanoma, renal cell or head and neck cancer.

Germline CDR1 and CDR2: SQVTM and ANQGSEA. Trimming removed 2 bases from V and 0 bases from J, with 9 bases in between. The CDR3 covers 14 residues. Clones were sequenced by immunoSEQ multiplex PCR, and TCRdb holds only the in-frame ones, with some missing. The profile covers about 52,000 clones, with over 80% appearing a single time and roughly 12% taken by the ten largest. The study's findings and limits: Averaged across samples, CD8+ T cells carried more expanded clones than CD4+ did.

In regard to this clone: Its antigen is not identified.

Specimen: CD4+ or CD8+ T cells sorted from blood, collected in a trial of the OX40 agonist ivuxolimab. The chain carries TRBV29-1 and TRBJ2-3, with D uncertain. This receptor was taken from an adult with an advanced solid tumor such as melanoma, head and neck, liver or kidney cancer. The CDR3 loop reads CSVESEHSTDTQYF. Here the CDR3 DNA reads TGCAGCGTTGAATCGGAACATAGCACAGATACGCAGTATTTT.